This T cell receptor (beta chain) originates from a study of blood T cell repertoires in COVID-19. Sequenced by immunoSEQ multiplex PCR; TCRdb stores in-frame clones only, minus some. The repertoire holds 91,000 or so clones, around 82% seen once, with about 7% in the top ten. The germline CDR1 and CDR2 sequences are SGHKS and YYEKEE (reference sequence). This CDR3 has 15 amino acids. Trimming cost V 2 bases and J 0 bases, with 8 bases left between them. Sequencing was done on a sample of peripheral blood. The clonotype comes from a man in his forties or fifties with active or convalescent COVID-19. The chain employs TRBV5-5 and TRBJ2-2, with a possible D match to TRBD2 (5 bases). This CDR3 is CASSFGNANTGELFF. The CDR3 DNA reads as TGTGCCAGCAGCTTCGGGAACGCGAACACCGGGGAGCTGTTTTTT.